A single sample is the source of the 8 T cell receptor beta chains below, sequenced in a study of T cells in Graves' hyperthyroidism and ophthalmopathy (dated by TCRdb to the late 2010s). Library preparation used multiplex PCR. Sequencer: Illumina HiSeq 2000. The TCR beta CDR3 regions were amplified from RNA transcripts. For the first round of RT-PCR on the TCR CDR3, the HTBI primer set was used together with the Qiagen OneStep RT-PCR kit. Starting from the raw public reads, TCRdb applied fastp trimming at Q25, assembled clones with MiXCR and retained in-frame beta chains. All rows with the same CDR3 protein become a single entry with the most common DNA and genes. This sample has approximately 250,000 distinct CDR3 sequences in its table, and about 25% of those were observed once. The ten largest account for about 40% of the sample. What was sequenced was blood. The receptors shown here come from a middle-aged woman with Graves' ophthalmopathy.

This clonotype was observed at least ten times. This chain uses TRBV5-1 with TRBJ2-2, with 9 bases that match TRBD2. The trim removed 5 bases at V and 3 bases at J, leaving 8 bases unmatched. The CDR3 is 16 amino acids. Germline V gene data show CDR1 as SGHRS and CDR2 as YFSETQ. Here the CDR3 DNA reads TGCGCCAGCAGACCCCAGACTAGCGGAGACACCGGGGAGCTGTTTTTT. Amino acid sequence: CASRPQTSGDTGELFF.

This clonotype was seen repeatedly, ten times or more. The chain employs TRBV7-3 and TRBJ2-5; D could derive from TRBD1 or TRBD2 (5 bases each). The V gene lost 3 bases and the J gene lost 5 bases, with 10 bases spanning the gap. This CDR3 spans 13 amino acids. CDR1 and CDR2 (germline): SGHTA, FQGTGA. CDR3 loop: CASSFGWGETQYF. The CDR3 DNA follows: TGTGCCAGCAGCTTTGGGTGGGGGGAGACCCAGTACTTC. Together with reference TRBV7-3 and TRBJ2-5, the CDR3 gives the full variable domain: GAGVSQTPSNKVTEKGKYVELRCDPISGHTALYWYRQSLGQGPEFLIYFQGTGAADDSGLPNDRFFAVRPEGSVSTLKIQRTERGDSAVYLCASSFGWGETQYFGPGTRLLVL.

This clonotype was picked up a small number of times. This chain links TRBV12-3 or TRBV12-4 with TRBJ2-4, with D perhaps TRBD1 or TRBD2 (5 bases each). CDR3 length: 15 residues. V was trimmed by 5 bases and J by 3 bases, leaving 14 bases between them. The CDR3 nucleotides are TGTGCCAGCAGTCCAAGGGACGTACTCAAAAACATTCAGTACTTC. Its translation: CASSPRDVLKNIQYF.

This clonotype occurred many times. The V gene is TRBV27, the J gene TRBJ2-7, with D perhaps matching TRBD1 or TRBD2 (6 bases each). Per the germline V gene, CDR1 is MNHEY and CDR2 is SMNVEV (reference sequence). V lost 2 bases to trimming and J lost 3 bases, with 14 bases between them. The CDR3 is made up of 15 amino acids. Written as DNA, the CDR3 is TGTGCCAGCAGTTTACTGGGGGGCGTACACTACGAGCAGTACTTC. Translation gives CASSLLGGVHYEQYF.

The CDR3 DNA sequence: TGCGCCAGCAGCCAGACAACGGGGAGAGGTGAAAAACTGTTTTTT. Its protein is CASSQTTGRGEKLFF. The chain uses TRBV4-1 and TRBJ1-4, with D unresolved. The V end was cut by 3 bases, the J end by 7 bases, with 15 bases between. CDR3 length: 15 amino acids. Per the germline V gene, CDR1 is MGHRA and CDR2 is YSYEKL.

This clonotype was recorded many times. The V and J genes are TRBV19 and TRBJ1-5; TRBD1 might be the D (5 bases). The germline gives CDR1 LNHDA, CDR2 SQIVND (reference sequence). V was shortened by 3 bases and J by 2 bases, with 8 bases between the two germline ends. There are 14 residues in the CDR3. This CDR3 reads CASSMQGGNQPQHF. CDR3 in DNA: TGTGCCAGTAGTATGCAAGGGGGCAATCAGCCCCAGCATTTT.

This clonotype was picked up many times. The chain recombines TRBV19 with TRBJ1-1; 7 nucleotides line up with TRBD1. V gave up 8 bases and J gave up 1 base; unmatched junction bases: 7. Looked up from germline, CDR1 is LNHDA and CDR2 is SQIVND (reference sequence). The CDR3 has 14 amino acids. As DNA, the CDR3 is TGTGCCAGTGACCCCGGGACAGAGAACACTGAAGCTTTCTTT. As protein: CASDPGTENTEAFF.

The CDR3 reads CASSYRRNYGYTF. The CDR3 bases are TGTGCCAGCAGTTACCGGCGGAACTATGGCTACACCTTC. This rearrangement joins TRBV6-5 to TRBJ1-2; no clear D. The germline V and J ends were trimmed by 2 bases and 2 bases, with 6 bases remaining between them. CDR3 length equals 13 residues. Germline values: CDR1 MNHEY, CDR2 SVGAGI.